Shown below are 13 T cell receptor beta chains from a single sample sequenced in a study of human T cells and chemical hapten exposure. As for time point: pre-sensitization, week 0. Treatment indicated: therapeutic diphenylcyclopropenone sensitization with weekly scalp DPC. TCRdb reanalysed the RACE reads using MiXCR and keeps one entry per CDR3 protein. The table has around 260,000 distinct CDR3 sequences, more than 6.5% seen once. The source was whole blood, collected in connection with sensitization to the hapten diphenylcyclopropenone (DPC). All receptors come from a woman aged 40 to 49 with alopecia areata. Some clones in this sample may be carry-over from other donors' samples.

This clonotype was seen at least ten times. V usage is TRBV27 and J usage is TRBJ1-5; D might be TRBD1 (5 bases). Trimming took 5 bases from V and 7 from J, leaving 15 bases between them. From germline, CDR1 is MNHEY and CDR2 SMNVEV (reference sequence). The CDR3 extends over 14 amino acids. The CDR3 here is CASSPAGIRQPQHF. The CDR3 DNA follows: TGTGCCAGCAGTCCCGCAGGGATCAGGCAGCCCCAGCATTTT.

This clonotype was observed a handful of times. The chain uses TRBV7-9 and TRBJ2-7; D gene unclear. The CDR3 spans 13 residues. V was cut by 2 bases and J by 6 bases, with 11 bases left in between. Germline assignment: CDR1 SEHNR and CDR2 FQNEAQ (reference sequence). The CDR3 sequence is CASSLRAGGEQYF. CDR3 bases: TGTGCCAGCAGCTTACGGGCAGGTGGCGAGCAGTACTTC.

The V gene is TRBV6-2 or TRBV6-3, the J gene TRBJ2-2, with D perhaps matching TRBD1 (6 bases). The CDR3 totals 20 residues. Per the germline V gene, CDR1 is MNHEY and CDR2 is SVGEGT. V was clipped by 6 bases and J by 0 bases, with 26 bases between them. The CDR3 loop is CASSKRGRGQRNSNTGELFF. The CDR3 bases are TGTGCCAGCAGCAAACGGGGAAGGGGACAAAGAAACTCGAACACCGGGGAGCTGTTTTTT.

Ten or more counts support this clonotype. This chain's CDR3 is CASSTQRGVLAGIDTQYF. Written as DNA, the CDR3 is TGTGCCAGCAGTACACAGCGGGGGGTTCTAGCGGGAATAGATACGCAGTATTTT. This chain links TRBV28 with TRBJ2-3; 9 nucleotides line up with TRBD2. J gave up 5 bases and V 5 bases, and 17 bases lay outside the gene matches. The CDR3 extends over 18 amino acids. Germline assignment: CDR1 MDHEN and CDR2 SYDVKM.

This clonotype was detected ten times or more. The chain uses TRBV5-1 and TRBJ1-1, with a weak D call TRBD1 (6 bases). The V gene's germline CDR1 is SGHRS and CDR2 YFSETQ. Trimming left V 4 bases short and J 7 bases short, with 14 bases between. This CDR3 is 13 amino acids long. As DNA, the CDR3 is TGCGCCAGCAGCACCGACAGGCTAAGTGAAGCTTTCTTT. Encoded protein: CASSTDRLSEAFF.

The gene calls are TRBV6-2 or TRBV6-3 and TRBJ1-1; 9 nucleotides agree with TRBD1. V was clipped by 1 base and J by 8 bases; unmatched bases: 8. This CDR3 region has 15 residues. Germline V gene lookup returns CDR1 MNHEY and CDR2 SVGEGT. The chain's CDR3 is CASSYYTGGSGEAFF. CDR3 sequence (DNA): TGTGCCAGCAGTTACTATACAGGGGGCTCAGGGGAAGCTTTCTTT.

This clonotype has at least ten counts. The gene calls are TRBV5-8 and TRBJ1-5; D possibly corresponds to TRBD1 (6 bases). This CDR3 comprises 15 residues. Germline CDR1 and CDR2: SGHTS and YDEGEE. Trimming pared 2 bases from V and 2 bases from J, leaving 11 bases between. The CDR3 DNA reads TGTGCCAGCAGCTTCGGGGGCCGGGGCAATCAGCCCCAGCATTTT. Translation: CASSFGGRGNQPQHF.

The sample holds many counts of this clonotype. The genes are TRBV5-1 and TRBJ2-1, with TRBD2 matching 10 bases. The CDR3 has 15 amino acids. Germline V gene sequence: CDR1 SGHRS, CDR2 YFSETQ. J lost 10 bases, V lost 0 bases, and 7 bases had no gene match. The CDR3 nucleotides read TGCGCCAGCAGCTTGGGGGCTAGCGGGAGCGGAGAGCAGTTCTTC. It specifies CASSLGASGSGEQFF.

CDR3 in amino acids: CASSLEASGSYEQYF. The CDR3 region has the DNA TGTGCCAGCAGCTTAGAGGCTAGCGGGAGTTACGAGCAGTACTTC. The chain recombines TRBV7-6 with TRBJ2-7; 10 bases line up with TRBD2. Trimming at V came to 1 base and at J to 4 bases, leaving 4 bases not matched to a gene. This CDR3 is built from 15 residues. Germline CDR1 and CDR2: SGHVS and FNYEAQ.

The CDR3 DNA sequence: TGTGCCAGCAGCTTAGTCACCAACTACAATGAGCAGTTCTTC. This translates into CASSLVTNYNEQFF. V is TRBV7-8 and J is TRBJ2-1; D not resolved. V was cut by 1 base and J by 3 bases, with 7 bases left in between. The germline V gene has CDR1 SGHVS and CDR2 FQNEAQ. The CDR3 totals 14 residues.

CDR3 sequence (DNA): TGTGCCAGCAGCCCGCGAAGGAGCAGCCTACCGGGAGAGACCCAGTACTTC. The encoded protein is CASSPRRSSLPGETQYF. The rearrangement joins TRBV7-9 to TRBJ2-5; no firm D call. Germline V gene sequence: CDR1 SEHNR, CDR2 FQNEAQ (reference sequence). The V and J ends lost 5 bases and 4 bases respectively, with 23 bases between them. CDR3 length: 17 residues. The full variable domain, completed using reference TRBV7-9 and TRBJ2-5, is DTGVSQNPRHKITKRGQNVTFRCDPISEHNRLYWYRQTLGQGPEFLTYFQNEAQLEKSRLLSDRFSAERPKGSFSTLEIQRTEQGDSAMYLCASSPRRSSLPGETQYFGPGTRLLVL.

The chain combines TRBV6-6 with TRBJ2-1, with D tentatively TRBD2 (6 bases). Germline V gene lookup returns CDR1 MNHNY and CDR2 SVGAGI (reference sequence). The CDR3 runs to 15 residues. Between the trimmed V and J ends, which lost 5 bases and 3 bases, there was a span of 14 bases. The CDR3 sequence: CASSPKAGLYNEQFF. The CDR3 DNA reads TGTGCCAGCAGTCCGAAAGCGGGCCTCTACAATGAGCAGTTCTTC.

This clonotype has a handful of counts. The rearrangement joins TRBV12-3 or TRBV12-4 to TRBJ2-7, with 7 bases that match TRBD1. V shed 5 bases and J 3 bases; nucleotides not matched to a gene: 10. The CDR3 is 15 residues long. The CDR3 DNA sequence: TGTGCCAGCAGTCTCCAGGGGGAAGCCCTCTACGAGCAGTACTTC. Translation gives CASSLQGEALYEQYF.